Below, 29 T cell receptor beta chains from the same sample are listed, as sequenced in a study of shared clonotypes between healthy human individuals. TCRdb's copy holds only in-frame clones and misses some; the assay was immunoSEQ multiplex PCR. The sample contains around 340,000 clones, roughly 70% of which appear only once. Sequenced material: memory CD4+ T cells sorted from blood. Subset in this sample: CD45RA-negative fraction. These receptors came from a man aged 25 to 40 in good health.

The CDR3 DNA is TGTGCCATCAGTGAGTCGGGACTGGGCACAGATACGCAGTATTTT. Protein sequence: CAISESGLGTDTQYF. The chain is built from TRBV10-3 and TRBJ2-3; D perhaps matches TRBD2 (6 bases). The CDR3 sequence is 15 residues long. The V end lost 0 bases, the J end lost 1 base, and 8 bases lay between the germline ends. Germline CDR1 reads ENHRY; CDR2 reads SYGVKD.

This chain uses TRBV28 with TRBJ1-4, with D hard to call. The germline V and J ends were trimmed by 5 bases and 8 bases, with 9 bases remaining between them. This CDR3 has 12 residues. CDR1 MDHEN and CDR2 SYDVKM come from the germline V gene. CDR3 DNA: TGTGCCAGCAGTCCCCCTGGGGAAAAACTGTTTTTT. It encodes CASSPPGEKLFF.

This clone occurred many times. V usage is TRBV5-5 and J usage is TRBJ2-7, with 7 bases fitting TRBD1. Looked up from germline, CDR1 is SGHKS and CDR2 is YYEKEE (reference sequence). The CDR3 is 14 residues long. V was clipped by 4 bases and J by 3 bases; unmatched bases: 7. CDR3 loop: CASSGQAASYEQYF. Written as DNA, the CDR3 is TGTGCCAGCAGCGGACAGGCGGCTAGCTACGAGCAGTACTTC.

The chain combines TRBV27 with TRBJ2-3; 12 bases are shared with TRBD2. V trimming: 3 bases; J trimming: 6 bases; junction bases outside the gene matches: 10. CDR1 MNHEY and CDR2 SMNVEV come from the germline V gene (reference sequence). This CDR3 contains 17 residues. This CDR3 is CASSLGKTSGRSDTQYF. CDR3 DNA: TGTGCCAGCAGTTTGGGAAAGACTAGCGGGAGATCTGATACGCAGTATTTT.

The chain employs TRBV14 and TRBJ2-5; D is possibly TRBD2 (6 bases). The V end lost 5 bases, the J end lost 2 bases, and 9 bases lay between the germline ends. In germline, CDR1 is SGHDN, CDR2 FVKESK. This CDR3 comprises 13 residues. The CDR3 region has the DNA TGTGCCAGCAGCTCCGGGACTCAAGAGACCCAGTACTTC. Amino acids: CASSSGTQETQYF.

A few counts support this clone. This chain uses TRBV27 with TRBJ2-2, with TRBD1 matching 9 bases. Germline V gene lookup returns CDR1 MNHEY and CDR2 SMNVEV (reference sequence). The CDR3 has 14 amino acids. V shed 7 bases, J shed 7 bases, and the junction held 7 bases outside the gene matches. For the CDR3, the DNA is TGTGCCAGCAACCTACAGGGGGCAGACGGGGAGCTGTTTTTT. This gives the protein CASNLQGADGELFF.

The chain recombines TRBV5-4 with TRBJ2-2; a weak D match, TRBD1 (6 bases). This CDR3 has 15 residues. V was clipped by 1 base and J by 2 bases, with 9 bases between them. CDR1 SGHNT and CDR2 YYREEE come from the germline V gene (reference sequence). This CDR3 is CASSLKGVNTGELFF. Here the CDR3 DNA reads TGTGCCAGCAGCTTGAAGGGGGTCAACACCGGGGAGCTGTTTTTT. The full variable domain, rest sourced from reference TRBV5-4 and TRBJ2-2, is ETGVTQSPTHLIKTRGQQVTLRCSSQSGHNTVSWYQQALGQGPQFIFQYYREEENGRGNFPPRFSGLQFPNYSSELNVNALELDDSALYLCASSLKGVNTGELFFGEGSRLTVL.

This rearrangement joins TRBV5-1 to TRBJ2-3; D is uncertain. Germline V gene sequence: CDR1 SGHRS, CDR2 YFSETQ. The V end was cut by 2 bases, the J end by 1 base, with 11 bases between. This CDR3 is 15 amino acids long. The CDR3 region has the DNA TGCGCCAGCAGCTTTGGTCTCGGAGGCACAGATACGCAGTATTTT. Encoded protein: CASSFGLGGTDTQYF.

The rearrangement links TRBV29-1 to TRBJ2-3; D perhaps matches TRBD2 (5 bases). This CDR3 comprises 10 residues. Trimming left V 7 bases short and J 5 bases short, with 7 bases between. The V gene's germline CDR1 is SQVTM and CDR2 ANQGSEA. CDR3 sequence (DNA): TGCAGCGCTGAGGGAGATACGCAGTATTTT. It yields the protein CSAEGDTQYF.

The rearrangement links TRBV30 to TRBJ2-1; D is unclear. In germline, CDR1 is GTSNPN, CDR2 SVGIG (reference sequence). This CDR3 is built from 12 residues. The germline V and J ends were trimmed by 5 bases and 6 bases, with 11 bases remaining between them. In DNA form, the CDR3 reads TGTGCCTGGGATCGGGCCATCAATGAGCAGTTCTTC. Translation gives CAWDRAINEQFF.

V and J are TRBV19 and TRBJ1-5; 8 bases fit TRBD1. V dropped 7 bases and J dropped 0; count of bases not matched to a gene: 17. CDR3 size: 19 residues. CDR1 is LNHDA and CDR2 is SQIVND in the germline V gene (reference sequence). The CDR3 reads CASTRHNRQGLSSNQPQHF. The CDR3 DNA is TGTGCCAGTACTCGACACAATAGACAGGGGCTGAGTAGCAATCAGCCCCAGCATTTT.

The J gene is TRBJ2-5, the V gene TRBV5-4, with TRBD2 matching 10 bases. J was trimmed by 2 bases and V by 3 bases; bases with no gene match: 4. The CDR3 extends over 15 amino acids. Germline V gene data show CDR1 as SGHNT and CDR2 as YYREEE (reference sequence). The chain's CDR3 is CASSSSGRVQETQYF. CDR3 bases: TGTGCCAGCAGCTCTAGCGGGAGAGTTCAAGAGACCCAGTACTTC.

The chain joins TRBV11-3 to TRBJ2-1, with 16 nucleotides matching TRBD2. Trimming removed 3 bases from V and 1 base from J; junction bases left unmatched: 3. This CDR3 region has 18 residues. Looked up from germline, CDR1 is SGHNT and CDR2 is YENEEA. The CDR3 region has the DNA TGTGCCAGCAGCTTGGGGACTAGCGGGAGGGAATCCTACAATGAGCAGTTCTTC. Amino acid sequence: CASSLGTSGRESYNEQFF.

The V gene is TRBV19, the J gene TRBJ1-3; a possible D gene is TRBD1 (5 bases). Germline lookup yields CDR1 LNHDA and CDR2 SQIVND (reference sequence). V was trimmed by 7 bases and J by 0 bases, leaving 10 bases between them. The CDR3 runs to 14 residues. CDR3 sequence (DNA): TGTGCCAGTAACGTGGGGCACTCTGGAAACACCATATATTTT. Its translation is CASNVGHSGNTIYF.

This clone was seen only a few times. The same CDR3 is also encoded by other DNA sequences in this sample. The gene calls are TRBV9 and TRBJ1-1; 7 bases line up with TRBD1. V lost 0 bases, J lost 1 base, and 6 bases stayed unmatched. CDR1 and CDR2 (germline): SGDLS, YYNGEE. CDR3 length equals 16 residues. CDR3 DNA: TGTGCCAGCAGCGTAGGGGCAGGGGGTAAGAACACTGAAGCTTTCTTT. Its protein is CASSVGAGGKNTEAFF.

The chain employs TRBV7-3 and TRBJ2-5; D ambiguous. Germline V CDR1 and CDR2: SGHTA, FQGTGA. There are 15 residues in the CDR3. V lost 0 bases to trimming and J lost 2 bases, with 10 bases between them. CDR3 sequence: CASSLTGQFQETQYF. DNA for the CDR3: TGTGCCAGCAGCTTAACAGGGCAATTTCAAGAGACCCAGTACTTC.

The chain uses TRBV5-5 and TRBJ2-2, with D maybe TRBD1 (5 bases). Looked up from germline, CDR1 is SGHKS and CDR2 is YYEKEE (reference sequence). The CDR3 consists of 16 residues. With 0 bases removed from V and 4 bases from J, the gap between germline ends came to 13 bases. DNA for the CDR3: TGTGCCAGCAGCTTGGTCTGGGGCTTAGGCACCGGGGAGCTGTTTTTT. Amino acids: CASSLVWGLGTGELFF.

DNA for the CDR3: TGTGCCAGCAGCGTAGGTACAGGGGGCAAAATCTACGAGCAGTACTTC. Protein: CASSVGTGGKIYEQYF. This chain uses TRBV9 with TRBJ2-7; TRBD1 aligns across 9 bases. The CDR3 loop spans 16 amino acids. V lost 0 bases to trimming and J lost 3 bases; unmatched junction nucleotides: 7. Germline V gene data show CDR1 as SGDLS and CDR2 as YYNGEE.

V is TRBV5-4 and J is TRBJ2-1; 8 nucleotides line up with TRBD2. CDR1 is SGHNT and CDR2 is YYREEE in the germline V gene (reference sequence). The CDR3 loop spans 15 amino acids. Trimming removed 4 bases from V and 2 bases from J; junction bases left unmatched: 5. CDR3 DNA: TGTGCCAGCAGCGCCGCTAGCGGGCCCTACAATGAGCAGTTCTTC. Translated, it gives CASSAASGPYNEQFF.

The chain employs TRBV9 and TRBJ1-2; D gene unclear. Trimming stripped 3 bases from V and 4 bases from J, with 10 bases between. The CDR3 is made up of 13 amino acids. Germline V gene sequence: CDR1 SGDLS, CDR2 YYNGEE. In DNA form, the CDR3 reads TGTGCCAGCAGCGAAGGAGTTGGCTATGGCTACACCTTC. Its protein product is CASSEGVGYGYTF.

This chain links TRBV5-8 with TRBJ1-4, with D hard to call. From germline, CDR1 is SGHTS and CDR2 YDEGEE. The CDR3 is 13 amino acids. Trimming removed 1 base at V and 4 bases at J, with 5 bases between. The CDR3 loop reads CASSLKRNEKLFF. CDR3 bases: TGTGCCAGCAGCTTGAAGCGTAATGAAAAACTGTTTTTT.

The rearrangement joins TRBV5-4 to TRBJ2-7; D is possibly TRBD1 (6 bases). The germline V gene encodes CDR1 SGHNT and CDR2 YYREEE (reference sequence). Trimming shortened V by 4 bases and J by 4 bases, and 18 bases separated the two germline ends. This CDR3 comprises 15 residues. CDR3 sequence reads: CASSAPDRNHYEQYF. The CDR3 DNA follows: TGTGCCAGCAGCGCCCCGGACAGAAACCATTACGAGCAGTACTTC.

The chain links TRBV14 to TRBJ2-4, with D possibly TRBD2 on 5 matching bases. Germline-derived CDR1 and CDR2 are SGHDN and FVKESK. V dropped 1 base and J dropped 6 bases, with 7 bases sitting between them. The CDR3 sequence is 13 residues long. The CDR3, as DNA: TGTGCCAGCAGCCAAGGAGCGGTAAACATTCAGTACTTC. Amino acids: CASSQGAVNIQYF.

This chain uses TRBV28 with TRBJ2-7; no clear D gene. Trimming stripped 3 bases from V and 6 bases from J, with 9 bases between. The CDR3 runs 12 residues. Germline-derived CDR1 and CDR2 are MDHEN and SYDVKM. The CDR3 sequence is CASSFRMGEQYF. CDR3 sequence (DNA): TGTGCCAGCAGTTTTCGAATGGGCGAGCAGTACTTC.

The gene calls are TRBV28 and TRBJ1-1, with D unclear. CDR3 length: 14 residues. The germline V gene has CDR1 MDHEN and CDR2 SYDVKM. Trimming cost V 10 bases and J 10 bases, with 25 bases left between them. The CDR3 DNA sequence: TGTGCCACCAGCCGGTCGGGCAGCCGAGCGGGAGCTTTCTTT. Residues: CATSRSGSRAGAFF.

The CDR3 sequence is CASSFRFVSEAFF. CDR3 sequence (DNA): TGTGCCAGCAGTTTCCGGTTTGTATCTGAAGCTTTCTTT. The chain couples TRBV28 to TRBJ1-1; no clear D. Germline assignment: CDR1 MDHEN and CDR2 SYDVKM. V lost 3 bases and J 6 bases, leaving 11 bases between the germline ends. This CDR3 has 13 amino acids.

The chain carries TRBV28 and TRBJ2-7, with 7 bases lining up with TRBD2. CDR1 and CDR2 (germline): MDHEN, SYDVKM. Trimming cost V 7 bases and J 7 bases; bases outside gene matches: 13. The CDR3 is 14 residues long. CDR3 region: CASTWAGAAGEQYF. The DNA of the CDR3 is TGTGCCAGCACATGGGCGGGAGCGGCCGGTGAGCAGTACTTC.

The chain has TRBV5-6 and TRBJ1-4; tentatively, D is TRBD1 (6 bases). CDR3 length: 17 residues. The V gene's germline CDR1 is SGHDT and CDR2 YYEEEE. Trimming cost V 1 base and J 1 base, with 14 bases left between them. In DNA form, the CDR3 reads TGTGCCAGCAGCTTGTTCGTGGGGGCCGGAACTAATGAAAAACTGTTTTTT. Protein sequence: CASSLFVGAGTNEKLFF.

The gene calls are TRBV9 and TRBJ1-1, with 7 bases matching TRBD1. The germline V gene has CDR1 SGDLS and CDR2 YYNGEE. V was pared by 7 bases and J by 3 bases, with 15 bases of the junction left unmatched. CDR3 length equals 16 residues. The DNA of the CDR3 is TGTGCCAGCGCCCCGATGACAGGGTGGTTTGACACTGAAGCTTTCTTT. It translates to CASAPMTGWFDTEAFF.